The 28 T cell receptor beta chains given below trace back to one sample, sequenced in a study of vaccination and CD4 T cells after COVID-19. The treatment here: roughly 11-day PBMC culture with coronavirus spike peptide pools or control peptides (ViraFEST assay). From the unexposed donor, CD4+ T cells were collected ahead of the COVID-19 pandemic (2011-2018). Their antigens remain unidentified. The Oncomine TCR Beta short-read assay sequenced DNA from cultured CD4+ T cells. A single record per CDR3 protein comes from TCRdb applying MiXCR to the PCR reads. The profile shows a few thousand distinct CDR3 sequences, approximately 40% of them singletons. Sequencing input: CD4+ T cells from blood, cultured in vitro. These receptors came from a human donor in good health.

This clonotype came up a few times. The chain employs TRBV6-1 and TRBJ1-1; no clear D gene. The CDR3 extends over 14 amino acids. The germline gives CDR1 MNHNS, CDR2 SASEGT. V was pared by 6 bases and J by 1 base, with 12 bases between. The CDR3 reads CASRTGPQNTEAFF. The DNA for the CDR3 is TGTGCCAGCAGGACGGGTCCTCAGAACACTGAAGCTTTCTTT.

The chain has TRBV5-8 and TRBJ1-2, with TRBD1 identical over 8 bases. Germline values: CDR1 SGHTS, CDR2 YDEGEE. V was pared by 4 bases and J by 7 bases, with 9 bases of the junction left unmatched. The CDR3 has 14 residues. The CDR3 region is CASSGDRWGSGYTF. The CDR3 DNA reads as TGTGCCAGCAGCGGGGACAGGTGGGGCAGTGGCTACACCTTC.

The V gene is TRBV18, the J gene TRBJ1-2; the D gene is possibly TRBD1 (5 bases). With 3 bases removed from V and 3 bases from J, the gap between germline ends came to 17 bases. The CDR3 contains 16 residues. Germline lookup yields CDR1 KGHSH and CDR2 LQKENI. The CDR3 coding sequence is TGTGCCAGCTCACCTGACAGACAGAACTTCTACTATGGCTACACCTTC. It is translated as CASSPDRQNFYYGYTF.

This clonotype turned up a few times. V gene TRBV6-4 combines with J gene TRBJ2-6; D may be TRBD2 (5 bases). The CDR3 is made up of 15 amino acids. The V end was cut by 2 bases, the J end by 0 bases, with 5 bases between. Per germline, CDR1 MRHNA and CDR2 SNTAGT. CDR3 sequence (DNA): TGTGCCAGCAGTGACACTAGCTCTGGGGCCAACGTCCTGACTTTC. Encoded protein: CASSDTSSGANVLTF.

In its sample, this clonotype was seen a few times. As DNA, the CDR3 is TGTGCCAGCAGACAGACAGGACAGGTGGATGGCTACACCTTC. The encoded protein is CASRQTGQVDGYTF. The gene calls are TRBV19 and TRBJ1-2, with 7 positions matching TRBD1. Germline V lookup: CDR1 LNHDA, CDR2 SQIVND (reference sequence). Unmatched junction bases numbered 13, after V lost 9 bases and J lost 6 bases. This CDR3 has 14 amino acids.

This clonotype came up a few times. The chain recombines TRBV20-1 with TRBJ1-2; 7 nucleotides align to TRBD1. Germline CDR1 and CDR2: DFQATT and SNEGSKA (reference sequence). The trim removed 6 bases at V and 1 base at J, leaving 14 bases unmatched. The CDR3 is 16 amino acids. The DNA for the CDR3 is TGCAGTGCCAATAGGGGGCAAACTATTCTTAACTATGGCTACACCTTC. Translated: CSANRGQTILNYGYTF.

This clonotype was found once. The J gene is TRBJ1-1, the V gene TRBV20-1; D not certain. The CDR3 has 12 residues. Germline V CDR1 and CDR2: DFQATT, SNEGSKA (reference sequence). The CDR3 DNA sequence: TGCAGCGTAAAAGAGGCAAACACTGAAGCTTTCTTT. Translated, it gives CSVKEANTEAFF.

The chain couples TRBV6-1 to TRBJ2-5, with D perhaps assigned TRBD1 or TRBD2 (6 bases each). The V gene lost 2 bases and the J gene lost 2 bases, with 9 bases spanning the gap. CDR3 size: 14 residues. Germline V CDR1 and CDR2: MNHNS, SASEGT. CDR3 sequence (DNA): TGTGCCAGCAGTGAAACGGGGGCACAAGAGACCCAGTACTTC. This sequence encodes CASSETGAQETQYF.

The J gene is TRBJ2-1, the V gene TRBV27; 15 bases map to TRBD2. This CDR3 is built from 16 residues. In germline, CDR1 is MNHEY, CDR2 SMNVEV (reference sequence). With V trimmed by 3 bases and J by 8 bases, 5 bases remained unmatched. DNA for the CDR3: TGTGCCAGCAGTTTTAGGACTAGCGGGGGGGTACATGAGCAGTTCTTC. Translation gives CASSFRTSGGVHEQFF.

In its sample, this clonotype was seen a few times. The chain recombines TRBV5-7 with TRBJ1-1, with D perhaps TRBD1 (6 bases). TRBV5-7 is classed as an ORF, of uncertain function. The V gene lost 0 bases and the J gene lost 1 base, with 13 bases spanning the gap. There are 16 residues in the CDR3. In DNA form, the CDR3 reads TGTGCCAGCAGCTTGGAGGGGGGTGTTGGGAACACTGAAGCTTTCTTT. Translated: CASSLEGGVGNTEAFF.

This chain connects TRBV25-1 to TRBJ2-7; no reliable D call. This CDR3 is 13 amino acids long. CDR1 is MGHDK, CDR2 SYGVNS, per germline. V was trimmed by 10 bases and J by 2 bases, leaving 15 bases between them. The CDR3 DNA sequence: TGTGCCACCCAAGTAGACGGAACCTACGAGCAGTACTTC. This sequence encodes CATQVDGTYEQYF.

This chain uses TRBV7-2 with TRBJ2-1; a possible D gene is TRBD2 (6 bases). This CDR3 region has 15 residues. CDR1 SGHTA and CDR2 FQGNSA come from the germline V gene. Trimming took off 5 bases at V and 6 bases at J, with 17 bases between the two ends. CDR3 sequence: CASSPTTGVGNEQFF. DNA of the CDR3: TGTGCCAGCAGCCCAACGACGGGGGTAGGCAATGAGCAGTTCTTC.

This chain joins TRBV11-1 and TRBJ1-1; 11 nucleotides line up with TRBD1. The V gene's germline CDR1 is SGHAT and CDR2 FQDESV (reference sequence). The CDR3 runs 16 residues. V dropped 6 bases and J dropped 2; count of bases not matched to a gene: 8. The CDR3 loop is CASRLGTGGVNTEAFF. The CDR3 DNA follows: TGTGCCAGCAGACTTGGGACAGGGGGGGTAAACACTGAAGCTTTCTTT.

This clonotype was detected a few times. The rearrangement links TRBV10-3 to TRBJ1-5, with D tentatively TRBD1 (5 bases). The germline V gene has CDR1 ENHRY and CDR2 SYGVKD. The ends were cut back, 0 bases at V and 4 bases at J, with 10 bases in the middle. The CDR3 has 15 residues. The DNA of the CDR3 is TGTGCCATCAGTGAGTCGACAGCTGGAAATCAGCCCCAGCATTTT. This encodes CAISESTAGNQPQHF.

The chain combines TRBV13 with TRBJ2-5, with D tentatively TRBD2 (6 bases). Trimming removed 5 bases at V and 0 bases at J, with 16 bases between. Germline CDR1 reads PRHDT; CDR2 reads FYEKMQ (reference sequence). This CDR3 is built from 16 residues. The CDR3 reads CASSLQDYENQETQYF. The CDR3 DNA follows: TGTGCCAGCAGCCTCCAGGACTACGAAAACCAAGAGACCCAGTACTTC.

The chain couples TRBV27 to TRBJ2-7, with D perhaps given as TRBD1 or TRBD2 (5 bases each). Germline-derived CDR1 and CDR2 are MNHEY and SMNVEV (reference sequence). Deletions cut 10 bases from V and 3 bases from J, with 16 bases between. This CDR3 is built from 13 residues. The CDR3 region has the DNA TGTGCCACCATGGGACCTTGGGACTACGAGCAGTACTTC. Its translation is CATMGPWDYEQYF.

V is TRBV20-1 and J is TRBJ1-1; D unclear. Germline V gene sequence: CDR1 DFQATT, CDR2 SNEGSKA (reference sequence). V lost 0 bases, J lost 1 base, and 9 bases lay in between. This CDR3 has 14 residues. CDR3 coding DNA: TGCAGTGCTAGAGATCTGAGACAGAACACTGAAGCTTTCTTT. Its protein is CSARDLRQNTEAFF.

There are a few counts of this clonotype. J is TRBJ2-1 and V is TRBV20-1; TRBD2 aligns across 9 bases. Per germline, CDR1 DFQATT and CDR2 SNEGSKA (reference sequence). The CDR3 extends over 12 amino acids. Here the CDR3 DNA reads TGCAGCCACGGACTAGCGAGTCATGAGCAGTTCTTC. Its translation: CSHGLASHEQFF.

The chain uses TRBV9 and TRBJ1-2; 11 nucleotides match TRBD1. After removal of 4 bases from V and 1 base from J, the junction contained 6 bases not matched to a gene. Germline V gene data show CDR1 as SGDLS and CDR2 as YYNGEE. The CDR3 contains 16 residues. CDR3 residues: CASSPRTGGLNYGYTF. The CDR3 DNA reads as TGTGCCAGCAGCCCGCGGACAGGGGGCCTTAACTATGGCTACACCTTC.

Only a few counts were recorded for this clonotype. The chain employs TRBV12-3 or TRBV12-4 and TRBJ1-6, with 7 bases that match TRBD1. V was clipped by 5 bases and J by 6 bases; unmatched bases: 4. The CDR3 length is 14 residues. As DNA, the CDR3 is TGTGCCAGCAGTCCGGGACAGCTTAATTCACCCCTCCACTTT. Amino acid sequence: CASSPGQLNSPLHF.

This chain uses TRBV11-2 with TRBJ2-2, with a tentative D call TRBD1 (6 bases). The CDR3 length is 12 residues. Germline-derived CDR1 and CDR2 are SGHAT and FQNNGV. Trimming removed 5 bases at V and 6 bases at J, with 7 bases between. The CDR3 DNA reads TGTGCCAGCAGCAGGGGGTCCGGGGAGCTGTTTTTT. Protein: CASSRGSGELFF.

V is TRBV5-1 and J is TRBJ2-2, with D possibly being TRBD2 (6 bases). V shed 0 bases and J shed 5 bases, with 20 bases lying between them. The CDR3 has 18 residues. CDR1 is SGHRS, CDR2 YFSETQ, per germline. CDR3 DNA: TGCGCCAGCAGCTTGGCCCAGGGACGGTTAGCGGTGACCGGGGAGCTGTTTTTT. Its translation: CASSLAQGRLAVTGELFF.

V is TRBV11-2 and J is TRBJ1-6; no clear D. CDR1 is SGHAT, CDR2 FQNNGV, per germline. The V gene lost 5 bases and the J gene lost 7 bases, with 12 bases spanning the gap. CDR3 length equals 14 residues. This chain's CDR3 is CASSLSPGNSPLHF. CDR3 nucleotides: TGTGCCAGCAGCCTCTCGCCGGGAAATTCACCCCTCCACTTT.

The V call is TRBV5-1, the J call TRBJ2-7; D call uncertain. The CDR3 has 14 residues. The ends were cut back, 0 bases at V and 5 bases at J, with 12 bases in the middle. Germline-derived CDR1 and CDR2 are SGHRS and YFSETQ. CDR3 protein: CASSLALQGNEQYF. The CDR3 DNA is TGCGCCAGCAGCTTGGCTCTTCAAGGAAACGAGCAGTACTTC.

J is TRBJ1-1 and V is TRBV7-9; a possible D gene is TRBD1 (5 bases). This CDR3 is built from 15 residues. V lost 5 bases and J 1 base, leaving 14 bases between the germline ends. Looked up from germline, CDR1 is SEHNR and CDR2 is FQNEAQ (reference sequence). The CDR3 protein is CASSILGVENTEAFF. The CDR3 region has the DNA TGTGCCAGCAGCATTCTGGGGGTGGAGAACACTGAAGCTTTCTTT.

The chain is built from TRBV20-1 and TRBJ2-7; D gene uncertain. The CDR3 sequence is 15 residues long. Germline V CDR1 and CDR2: DFQATT, SNEGSKA (reference sequence). Trimming removed 6 bases from V and 1 base from J, with 19 bases in between. CDR3 nucleotides: TGCAGTGCCGCCCTAGGGCAGCTTACTTCCTACGAGCAGTACTTC. Translated, it gives CSAALGQLTSYEQYF.

This clonotype was counted a single time. The V gene is TRBV4-1, the J gene TRBJ1-5, with 10 bases fitting TRBD1. V lost 3 bases to trimming and J lost 9 bases; unmatched junction nucleotides: 14. Per the germline V gene, CDR1 is MGHRA and CDR2 is YSYEKL. The CDR3 loop spans 17 amino acids. The CDR3 DNA is TGCGCCAGCAGCCAGGGACGGGACAGGGGTGCGGTGTGGCCCCAGCATTTT. Amino acids: CASSQGRDRGAVWPQHF.

In its sample, this clonotype was seen a few times. The chain joins TRBV6-1 to TRBJ1-2; no clear D. The CDR3 has 11 amino acids. Trimming pared 10 bases from V and 8 bases from J, leaving 14 bases between. The germline V gene has CDR1 MNHNS and CDR2 SASEGT. The CDR3 DNA sequence: TGTGCCACCCTAGATGGGAGGGGCTACACCTTC. Translation gives CATLDGRGYTF.